This T cell receptor (beta chain) was identified in a study of blood T cell repertoires in COVID-19 (dated by TCRdb to 2018 to 2020). In the study overall: Samples from collaborators originated in the United States, Italy and Spain and spanned both the acute and convalescent phases of COVID-19. The material from the prospective study consisted of cDNA or gDNA derived from T cells, B-cell-depleted T cells, or PBMCs. Deeply sampled blood TCRbeta repertoires from subjects exposed to, actively infected with, or recovered from COVID-19 were included in the dataset. The repertoires were made available in a free public database intended to serve as a resource for research on the immune response to SARS-CoV-2. Samples were obtained from the ongoing ImmuneRACE study (first 160 participants) and from about 1,300 subjects provided by 6 global collaborators. A de-identified subject ID, COVID-19 status, age in years and sex were almost always included in the sample metadata. Where available, HLA class I and class II types were taken from metadata supplied by the sample provider and were not determined by assay-based typing. What the research found in general, with its limitations: The amount of clinical and demographic metadata varied by source and participant and was provided uncurated.

Between the V and J ends, shortened by 2 bases and 4 bases respectively, the junction contains 5 bases. CDR1 SGHNT and CDR2 YENEEA were looked up in the germline V gene. Spanning cysteine to phenylalanine, the CDR3 consists of 12 amino acids. Here the CDR3 DNA is all that survives: 36 bases in frame from base 1. Collaborating institutions collected whole blood in K2EDTA tubes following their own protocols. For TCRbeta analysis, collaborators shipped samples in one of three forms: frozen whole blood, isolated PBMCs, or DNA extracted from either of those sample types. A word on this clone: What antigen it recognizes has not been identified. No quality values exist for individual bases; no much larger clone is one base distant.

The immunoSEQ Assay, a bias-controlled multiplex PCR, was used to amplify TCRbeta CDR3 regions from genomic DNA. In the paper's pipeline: The number of nucleated cells in each sample was estimated from the amplification of reference gene primers within the assay. To quantify the absolute abundance of each unique TCRbeta CDR3 rearrangement, sequence reads were collapsed and filtered. For each sample, productive Simpson clonality was calculated as the square root of Simpson's diversity index over productive rearrangements. This immuneACCESS table, as held by TCRdb, lists in-frame sequences with V and J called but not all clones. Of the missing ones, under half trace to an unresolved V gene in checked studies; the others have no known cause. D and trimming come from the DNA, and the V and J calls and clone size come from that table. The sample records under 100,000 clones, around 86% of which are singletons. In total, the top ten clones hold 2% to 2.5% of the sample.

The source of this sequence is a woman between 65 and 79 years old with acute or convalescent COVID-19. Sequenced sample: peripheral blood. Recombination joined TRBV11-3 with TRBJ2-5, with an unclear D gene assignment. The CDR3 has the sequence CASSLNGETQYF. The sequence in DNA is TGTGCCAGCAGCTTAAACGGAGAGACCCAGTACTTC.